The clone carrying this T cell receptor beta chain was seen once. This entry belongs to a study of blood T cell repertoires in COVID-19. For the study at large: Both acute and convalescent COVID-19 samples were obtained from the United States, Italy and Spain. Sources were T cells, B-cell-depleted T cells, or PBMCs; the material itself was cDNA or gDNA.

The CDR3 sequence is 11 residues long. Germline V gene data show CDR1 as MNHEY and CDR2 as SVGAGI. Between the trimmed V and J ends, which lost 6 bases and 8 bases, there was a span of 10 bases. As processed by the authors: Counts of nucleated cells, estimated from reference gene primer amplification, were obtained. Generated by immunoSEQ multiplex PCR, the TCRdb table keeps only in-frame clones and is missing some. The V and J calls and the clone size are those of that table, but D and trimming were determined from the DNA. Of fewer than 35,000 clones listed, approximately 91% are singletons. The sequence derives from a man in his 70s with active COVID-19. V is TRBV6-5 and J is TRBJ1-1; the D gene is possibly TRBD1 (5 bases). Specimen: peripheral blood. This CDR3 is CASSQGQEAFF. In nucleotides, the CDR3 is TGTGCCAGCAGCCAAGGACAAGAAGCTTTCTTT.